These 6 T cell receptor beta chains were all obtained from the same sample, sequenced in a study of T cell responses to AZD1222 COVID-19 vaccine. The assay was immunoSEQ multiplex PCR, and TCRdb's table has in-frame clones only and misses some. The sample includes approximately 130,000 clones, roughly 88% of them seen just once. The sample was peripheral blood, taken 28 days after the second AZD1222 dose. Source of these receptors: an adult who received the AZD1222 COVID-19 vaccine.

The genes are TRBV3-1 (or the pseudogene TRBV3-2) and TRBJ1-2, with D tentatively TRBD1 (5 bases). Germline V lookup: CDR1 LGHDT, CDR2 YNNKEL (reference sequence). Trimming cost V 6 bases and J 7 bases, with 21 bases left between them. The CDR3 sequence is 15 residues long. The chain's CDR3 is CASRDTSAPGAGYTF. In nucleotides, the CDR3 is TGTGCCAGCAGGGACACGAGCGCCCCTGGGGCTGGCTACACCTTC.

The chain joins TRBV9 to TRBJ2-1, with a tentative D call TRBD2 (6 bases). The germline V and J ends were trimmed by 3 bases and 6 bases, with 16 bases remaining between them. CDR1 is SGDLS, CDR2 YYNGEE, per germline. The CDR3 loop spans 15 amino acids. The CDR3 DNA is TGTGCCAGCAGCGCTACTAGCTTCGGACTCAATGAGCAGTTCTTC. Amino acid sequence: CASSATSFGLNEQFF.

This chain joins TRBV28 and TRBJ2-7; D is uncertain. The V and J ends lost 3 bases and 7 bases respectively, with 4 bases between them. CDR1 and CDR2 from the germline V gene are MDHEN and SYDVKM. This CDR3 spans 10 amino acids. CDR3 loop: CASSFDEQYF. CDR3 bases: TGTGCCAGCAGTTTTGATGAGCAGTACTTC. Based on the CDR3 plus reference TRBV28 and TRBJ2-7, the full variable domain is DVKVTQSSRYLVKRTGEKVFLECVQDMDHENMFWYRQDPGLGLRLIYFSYDVKMKEKGDIPEGYSVSREKKERFSLILESASTNQTSMYLCASSFDEQYFGPGTRLTVT.

V is TRBV7-2 and J is TRBJ1-3; the match to TRBD1 covers 7 bases. Trimming cost V 4 bases and J 0 bases; bases outside gene matches: 6. CDR1 SGHTA and CDR2 FQGNSA come from the germline V gene. This CDR3 has 16 residues. The CDR3 coding sequence is TGTGCCAGCAGCTCTCGACAGGGACTCTCTGGAAACACCATATATTTT. Translation gives CASSSRQGLSGNTIYF.

This chain links TRBV30 with TRBJ2-5, with 7 bases matching TRBD2. V shed 0 bases and J 3 bases; nucleotides not matched to a gene: 4. The CDR3 consists of 14 residues. Germline CDR1 GTSNPN, CDR2 SVGIG (reference sequence). The chain's CDR3 is CAWSVMGGEETQYF. CDR3 DNA: TGTGCCTGGAGTGTAATGGGGGGGGAAGAGACCCAGTACTTC. The full variable domain, with the rest looked up from reference TRBV30 and TRBJ2-5, is SQTIHQWPATLVQPVGSPLSLECTVEGTSNPNLYWYRQAAGRGLQLLFYSVGIGQISSEVPQNLSASRPQDRQFILSSKKLLLSDSGFYLCAWSVMGGEETQYFGPGTRLLVL.

This clone was seen just once. Additional DNA sequences in this sample encode the identical CDR3. The chain is built from TRBV4-1 and TRBJ1-5; D is possibly TRBD1 (5 bases). The CDR3 is 15 amino acids. CDR1 MGHRA and CDR2 YSYEKL come from the germline V gene. The V gene lost 2 bases and the J gene lost 2 bases, with 10 bases spanning the gap. The chain's CDR3 is CASSQIQGGNQPQHF. The CDR3 DNA is TGCGCCAGCAGCCAAATTCAGGGTGGCAATCAGCCCCAGCATTTT.